Following are 18 T cell receptor beta chains from one sample sequenced in a study of early T cells in non-severe SARS-CoV-2 infection. MiXCR was run by TCRdb on the 5' RACE reads, yielding one entry per CDR3 protein. Of tens of thousands of distinct CDR3 sequences listed, 12% are singletons. This material consisted of whole blood, taken at baseline. These receptors all come from an adult who was a healthcare worker with PCR-confirmed SARS-CoV-2 infection or an uninfected control (not recorded which).

The chain couples TRBV5-4 to TRBJ2-3; 8 bases match TRBD2. CDR3 length: 16 residues. Germline CDR1 and CDR2: SGHNT and YYREEE (reference sequence). V was pared by 0 bases and J by 3 bases, with 6 bases of the junction left unmatched. The CDR3 DNA reads as TGTGCCAGCAGCTTGGCGGGAGGGCCGGGGACAGATACGCAGTATTTT. It yields the protein CASSLAGGPGTDTQYF.

This clonotype was seen a few times. The chain links TRBV2 to TRBJ1-5; D unresolved. The ends were cut back, 6 bases at V and 0 bases at J, with 15 bases in the middle. Germline loops: CDR1 SNHLY, CDR2 FYNNEI. The CDR3 runs 16 residues. As DNA, the CDR3 is TGTGCCAGCAGCCTCGGTACAGCTTATAGCAATCAGCCCCAGCATTTT. Its translation: CASSLGTAYSNQPQHF.

This clonotype turned up a few times. The chain employs TRBV6-5 and TRBJ2-1; 14 nucleotides line up with TRBD2. CDR1 is MNHEY, CDR2 SVGAGI, per germline. The CDR3 spans 14 residues. With V trimmed by 6 bases and J by 12 bases, 7 bases remained unmatched. The CDR3 DNA reads as TGTGCCAGCAGCCAGGGACTAGCGGGAGAGGGGCAGTTCTTC. It encodes CASSQGLAGEGQFF.

This clonotype was counted between two and nine times. This chain joins TRBV6-2 or TRBV6-3 and TRBJ1-1; possible D gene TRBD1, 5 bases. CDR1 is MNHEY and CDR2 is SVGEGT in the germline V gene. The CDR3 has 16 residues. V dropped 5 bases and J dropped 0 bases, with 16 bases sitting between them. The CDR3 DNA follows: TGTGCCAGCAGTCCCACCCTCGACAGACTGAACACTGAAGCTTTCTTT. Translation gives CASSPTLDRLNTEAFF.

This clonotype was observed a few times. Here the CDR3 reads CASSQEVRNTEAFF. The CDR3 nucleotides are TGTGCCAGCAGCCAAGAGGTCCGGAACACTGAAGCTTTCTTT. V gene TRBV3-1 combines with J gene TRBJ1-1, with D hard to call. CDR3 length equals 14 residues. The germline V gene encodes CDR1 LGHDT and CDR2 YNNKEL (reference sequence). V gave up 0 bases and J gave up 1 base, with 6 bases separating them.

This clonotype has only a few counts. V and J are TRBV29-1 and TRBJ2-3; 13 bases match TRBD2. The CDR3 runs to 14 residues. Trimming at V came to 3 bases and at J to 5 bases, leaving 2 bases not matched to a gene. Looked up from germline, CDR1 is SQVTM and CDR2 is ANQGSEA. The chain's CDR3 is CSVDGLAGEDTQYF. The DNA for the CDR3 is TGCAGCGTTGATGGACTAGCGGGAGAAGATACGCAGTATTTT.

There are a few counts of this clonotype. V gene TRBV18 combines with J gene TRBJ2-5, with 8 bases identical to TRBD1. The CDR3 length is 14 residues. Germline values: CDR1 KGHSH, CDR2 LQKENI. Losses at the gene ends were 6 bases for V and 5 bases for J; bases not matched to a gene: 8. The CDR3: CASSPTGVRETQYF. The CDR3 nucleotides are TGTGCCAGCTCCCCGACAGGGGTCCGTGAGACCCAGTACTTC.

A few counts support this clonotype. The chain employs TRBV28 and TRBJ2-3; 9 positions match TRBD2. This CDR3 region has 15 residues. Germline-derived CDR1 and CDR2 are MDHEN and SYDVKM. V lost 3 bases, J lost 2 bases, and 3 bases stayed unmatched. For the CDR3, the DNA is TGTGCCAGCAGTTTTTTAGCGGGAGCCACAGATACGCAGTATTTT. It translates to CASSFLAGATDTQYF.

This clonotype was seen a few times. The gene calls are TRBV19 and TRBJ2-7; possibly TRBD1 or TRBD2 for D (5 bases each). V was trimmed by 6 bases and J by 0 bases, leaving 12 bases between them. CDR1 and CDR2 from the germline V gene are LNHDA and SQIVND (reference sequence). CDR3 length: 14 amino acids. The CDR3 loop is CASRQGVDSYEQYF. In nucleotides, the CDR3 is TGTGCCAGTAGGCAGGGAGTAGACTCCTACGAGCAGTACTTC.

There are a few counts of this clonotype. The gene calls are TRBV20-1 and TRBJ1-6; D unresolved. The CDR3 is 16 residues long. CDR1 and CDR2 (germline): DFQATT, SNEGSKA (reference sequence). V lost 0 bases to trimming and J lost 0 bases, with 9 bases between them. The CDR3 protein is CSARDVRSSYNSPLHF. The CDR3 DNA reads TGCAGTGCTAGAGATGTCCGAAGCTCCTATAATTCACCCCTCCACTTT.

This chain joins TRBV27 and TRBJ1-6; D unresolved. The V gene lost 5 bases and the J gene lost 9 bases, with 11 bases spanning the gap. The germline gives CDR1 MNHEY, CDR2 SMNVEV (reference sequence). This CDR3 comprises 13 residues. The CDR3 region has the DNA TGTGCCAGCAGTCCCGAGAGGGCTTCACCCCTCCACTTT. It codes for CASSPERASPLHF.

Only a few counts were recorded for this clonotype. The V gene is TRBV6-5, the J gene TRBJ2-2; possible D gene TRBD1, 5 bases. The V and J ends lost 4 bases and 3 bases respectively, with 12 bases between them. Germline loops: CDR1 MNHEY, CDR2 SVGAGI. The CDR3 is 15 amino acids. CDR3 amino acids: CASSSDRLHTGELFF. CDR3 sequence (DNA): TGTGCCAGCAGTTCCGACAGACTTCACACCGGGGAGCTGTTTTTT.

This clonotype has a count of ten or more. The V and J genes are TRBV12-3 or TRBV12-4 and TRBJ2-1; tentatively, D is TRBD2 (6 bases). The CDR3 sequence is 14 residues long. V was pared by 5 bases and J by 6 bases, with 14 bases between. The CDR3 DNA sequence: TGTGCCAGCAGTCCATCTAGCGCGTCCAATGAGCAGTTCTTC. Translating gives CASSPSSASNEQFF.

The rearrangement joins TRBV7-3 to TRBJ1-1; D may be TRBD1 (5 bases). V was trimmed by 5 bases and J by 1 base, leaving 8 bases between them. The CDR3 loop spans 13 amino acids. Looked up from germline, CDR1 is SGHTA and CDR2 is FQGTGA. The CDR3 sequence: CASSRQQNTEAFF. Here the CDR3 DNA reads TGTGCCAGCAGCCGACAGCAGAACACTGAAGCTTTCTTT.

The chain recombines TRBV28 with TRBJ2-6, with 11 nucleotides matching TRBD1. The CDR3 sequence is 17 residues long. Germline loops: CDR1 MDHEN, CDR2 SYDVKM. V was pared by 4 bases and J by 3 bases, with 5 bases of the junction left unmatched. CDR3 in DNA: TGTGCCAGCAGTTCGTGGGACAGGGGGGATGGGGCCAACGTCCTGACTTTC. Its protein product is CASSSWDRGDGANVLTF. The full variable domain, in which reference TRBV28 and TRBJ2-6 provide the parts outside the CDR3, is DVKVTQSSRYLVKRTGEKVFLECVQDMDHENMFWYRQDPGLGLRLIYFSYDVKMKEKGDIPEGYSVSREKKERFSLILESASTNQTSMYLCASSSWDRGDGANVLTFGAGSRLTVL.

This clonotype has ten or more counts. The chain uses TRBV5-1 and TRBJ1-4, with D uncertain. CDR1 SGHRS and CDR2 YFSETQ come from the germline V gene. This CDR3 has 14 amino acids. V was cut by 0 bases and J by 4 bases, with 7 bases left in between. The CDR3: CASSLVQNNEKLFF. DNA of the CDR3: TGCGCCAGCAGCTTGGTTCAGAATAATGAAAAACTGTTTTTT.

In this sample, this clonotype turned up many times. This rearrangement joins TRBV27 to TRBJ2-7; D is undetermined. Per the germline V gene, CDR1 is MNHEY and CDR2 is SMNVEV (reference sequence). V was shortened by 10 bases and J by 3 bases, with 10 bases between the two germline ends. This CDR3 region has 11 residues. CDR3 in DNA: TGTGCCATCCCATCTCACTACGAGCAGTACTTC. Translation: CAIPSHYEQYF.

The chain joins TRBV19 to TRBJ2-2; possible D gene TRBD2, 5 bases. From germline, CDR1 is LNHDA and CDR2 SQIVND (reference sequence). V was pared by 4 bases and J by 6 bases, with 18 bases between. The CDR3 has 16 amino acids. CDR3 nucleotides: TGTGCCAGTAGTACGCCACGGGGTTCGTCACCCGGGGAGCTGTTTTTT. It is translated as CASSTPRGSSPGELFF. The entire variable domain, with the rest obtained from reference TRBV19 and TRBJ2-2, is as follows: DGGITQSPKYLFRKEGQNVTLSCEQNLNHDAMYWYRQDPGQGLRLIYYSQIVNDFQKGDIAEGYSVSREKKESFPLTVTSAQKNPTAFYLCASSTPRGSSPGELFFGEGSRLTVL.